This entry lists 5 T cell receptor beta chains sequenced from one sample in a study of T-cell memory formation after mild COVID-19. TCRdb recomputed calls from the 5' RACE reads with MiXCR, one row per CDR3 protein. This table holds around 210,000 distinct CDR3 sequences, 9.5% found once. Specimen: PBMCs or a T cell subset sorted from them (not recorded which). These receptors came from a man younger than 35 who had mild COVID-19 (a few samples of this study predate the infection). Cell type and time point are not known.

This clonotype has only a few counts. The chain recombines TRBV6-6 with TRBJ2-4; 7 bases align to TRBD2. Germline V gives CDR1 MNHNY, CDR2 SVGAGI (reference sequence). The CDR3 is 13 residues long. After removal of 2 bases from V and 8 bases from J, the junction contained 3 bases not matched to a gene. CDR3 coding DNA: TGTGCCAGCAGTTACGACCGGGGGGACATTCAGTACTTC. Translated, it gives CASSYDRGDIQYF.

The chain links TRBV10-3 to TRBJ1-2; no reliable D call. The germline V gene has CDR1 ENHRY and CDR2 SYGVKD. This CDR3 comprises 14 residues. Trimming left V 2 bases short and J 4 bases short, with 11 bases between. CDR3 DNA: TGTGCCATCAGTGAGAAAGAGGCCGCCTATGGCTACACCTTC. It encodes CAISEKEAAYGYTF.

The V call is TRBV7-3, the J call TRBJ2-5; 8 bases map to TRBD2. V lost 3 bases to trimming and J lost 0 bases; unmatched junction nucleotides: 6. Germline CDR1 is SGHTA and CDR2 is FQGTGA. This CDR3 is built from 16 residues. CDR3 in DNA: TGTGCCAGCAGCTTTTGTCTTAGCGGGGACCAAGAGACCCAGTACTTC. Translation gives CASSFCLSGDQETQYF.

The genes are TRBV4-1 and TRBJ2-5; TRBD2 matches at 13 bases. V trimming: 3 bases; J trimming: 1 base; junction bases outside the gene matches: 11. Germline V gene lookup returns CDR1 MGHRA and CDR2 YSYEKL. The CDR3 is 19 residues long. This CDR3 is CASSQGILGLAGSQETQYF. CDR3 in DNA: TGCGCCAGCAGCCAGGGAATCCTGGGACTAGCGGGGAGCCAAGAGACCCAGTACTTC.

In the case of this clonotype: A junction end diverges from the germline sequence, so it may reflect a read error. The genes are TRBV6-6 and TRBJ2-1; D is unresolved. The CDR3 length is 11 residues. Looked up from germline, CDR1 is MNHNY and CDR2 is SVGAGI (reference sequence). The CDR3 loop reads CARSYGYEQFF. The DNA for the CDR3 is TGTGCCAGAAGTTACGGGTATGAGCAGTTCTTC.